This entry features one TCR beta chain sequence. The antigen is unknown. TCRdb reanalysed the RT-PCR reads using MiXCR and keeps one entry per CDR3 protein. In the table there are approximately 500,000 distinct CDR3 sequences, 10% to 15% of which are singletons. The record originates from a study of response to subunit inactivated influenza vaccine. Regarding the study as a whole: The authors suggested that few new T cells are recruited per seasonal influenza vaccination.

This CDR3 is 14 amino acids long. Germline assignment: CDR1 MDHEN and CDR2 SYDVKM. Trimming shortened V by 2 bases and J by 9 bases, and 14 bases separated the two germline ends. The chain has TRBV28 and TRBJ2-1, with D unclear. The material was PBMCs from blood, obtained 40 to 50 days after vaccination. The origin of this receptor is a man aged 45 to 65 who received an inactivated influenza vaccine. The CDR3 sequence: CASSLQAGSGEQFF. CDR3 nucleotide sequence: TGTGCCAGCAGTTTACAGGCAGGCTCAGGTGAGCAGTTCTTC.